This TCR beta chain is drawn from a study of T cell responses to AZD1222 COVID-19 vaccine. Between the trimmed V and J ends, which lost 5 bases and 5 bases, there was a span of 12 bases. This CDR3 has 13 residues. Germline V CDR1 and CDR2: MNHEY, SMNVEV (reference sequence). Generated by immunoSEQ multiplex PCR, the TCRdb table keeps only in-frame clones and is missing some. The data contain roughly 140,000 clones, 85% to 95% of them singletons. This clonotype was sampled from an adult who received the AZD1222 COVID-19 vaccine. The sequences come from peripheral blood, collected 28 days after the second AZD1222 dose. This chain joins TRBV27 and TRBJ1-1; tentative D call: TRBD1 (6 bases). The CDR3 nucleotides are TGTGCCAGCAGTCAACAGGGTCGGACTGAAGCTTTCTTT. It encodes CASSQQGRTEAFF.